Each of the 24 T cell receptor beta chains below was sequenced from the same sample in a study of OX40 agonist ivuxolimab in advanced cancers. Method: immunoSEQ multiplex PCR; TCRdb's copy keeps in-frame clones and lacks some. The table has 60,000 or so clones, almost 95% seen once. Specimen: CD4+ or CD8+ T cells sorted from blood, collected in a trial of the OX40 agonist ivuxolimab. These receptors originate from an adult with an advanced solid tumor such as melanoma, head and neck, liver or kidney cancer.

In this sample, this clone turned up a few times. The CDR3 loop reads CASSGPDVPSYNEQFF. The CDR3 nucleotides read TGTGCCAGCAGCGGGCCGGACGTCCCCTCCTACAATGAGCAGTTCTTC. This chain links TRBV7-9 with TRBJ2-1; D not resolved. The V end was cut by 5 bases, the J end by 0 bases, with 14 bases between. Germline assignment: CDR1 SEHNR and CDR2 FQNEAQ (reference sequence). The CDR3 consists of 16 residues.

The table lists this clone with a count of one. CDR3 sequence: CASSVAGTGGDEQFF. In DNA form, the CDR3 reads TGTGCCAGCAGCGTAGCTGGGACGGGAGGGGATGAGCAGTTCTTC. The rearrangement joins TRBV9 to TRBJ2-1; 8 nucleotides line up with TRBD2. V was pared by 0 bases and J by 8 bases, with 7 bases of the junction left unmatched. Germline loops: CDR1 SGDLS, CDR2 YYNGEE. This CDR3 has 15 amino acids.

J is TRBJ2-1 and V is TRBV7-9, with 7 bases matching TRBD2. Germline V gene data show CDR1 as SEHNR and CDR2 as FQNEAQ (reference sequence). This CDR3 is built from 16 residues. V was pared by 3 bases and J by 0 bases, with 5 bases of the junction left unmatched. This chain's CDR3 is CASSLAGVGSYNEQFF. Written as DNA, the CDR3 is TGTGCCAGCAGCTTGGCGGGGGTAGGCTCCTACAATGAGCAGTTCTTC.

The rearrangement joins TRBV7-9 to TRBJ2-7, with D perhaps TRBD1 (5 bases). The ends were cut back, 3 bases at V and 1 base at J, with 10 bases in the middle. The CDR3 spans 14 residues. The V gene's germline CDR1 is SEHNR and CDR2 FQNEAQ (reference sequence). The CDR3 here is CASSFLGDSYEQYF. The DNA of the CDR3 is TGTGCCAGCAGCTTCTTAGGGGATTCCTACGAGCAGTACTTC.

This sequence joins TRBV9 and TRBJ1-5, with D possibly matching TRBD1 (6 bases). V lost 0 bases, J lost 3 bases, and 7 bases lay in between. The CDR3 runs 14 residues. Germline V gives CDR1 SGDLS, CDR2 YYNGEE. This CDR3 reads CASSVAGANQPQHF. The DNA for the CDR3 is TGTGCCAGCAGCGTAGCAGGGGCCAATCAGCCCCAGCATTTT.

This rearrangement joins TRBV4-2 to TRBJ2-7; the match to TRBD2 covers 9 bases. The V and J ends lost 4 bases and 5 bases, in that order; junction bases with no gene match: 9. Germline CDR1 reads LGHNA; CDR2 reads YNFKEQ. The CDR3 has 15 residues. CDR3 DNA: TGTGCCAGCAGCCCCGGTGGGCTAGCGGGAAACGAGCAGTACTTC. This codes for CASSPGGLAGNEQYF.

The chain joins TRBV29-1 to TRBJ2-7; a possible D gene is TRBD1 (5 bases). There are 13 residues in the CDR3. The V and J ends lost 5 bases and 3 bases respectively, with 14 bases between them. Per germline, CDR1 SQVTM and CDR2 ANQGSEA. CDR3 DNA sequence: TGCAGCGTTATTCCAGTAAGGGGCTACGAGCAGTACTTC. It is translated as CSVIPVRGYEQYF.

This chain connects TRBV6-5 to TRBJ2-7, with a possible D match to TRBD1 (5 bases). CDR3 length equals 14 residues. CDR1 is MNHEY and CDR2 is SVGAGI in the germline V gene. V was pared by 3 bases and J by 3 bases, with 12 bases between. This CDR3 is CASSYAGRVYEQYF. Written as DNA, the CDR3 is TGTGCCAGCAGTTATGCCGGCAGGGTCTACGAGCAGTACTTC.

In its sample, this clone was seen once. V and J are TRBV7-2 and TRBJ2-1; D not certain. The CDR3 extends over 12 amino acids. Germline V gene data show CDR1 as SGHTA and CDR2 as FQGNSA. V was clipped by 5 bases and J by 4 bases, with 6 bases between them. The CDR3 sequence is CASSQVYNEQFF. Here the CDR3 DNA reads TGTGCCAGCAGCCAGGTATACAATGAGCAGTTCTTC.

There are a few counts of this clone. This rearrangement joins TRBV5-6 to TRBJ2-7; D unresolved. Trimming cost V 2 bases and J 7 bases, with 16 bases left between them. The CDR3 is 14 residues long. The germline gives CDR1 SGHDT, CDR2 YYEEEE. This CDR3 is CASSLGGLVGEQYF. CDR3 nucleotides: TGTGCCAGCAGCTTAGGTGGGCTAGTCGGTGAGCAGTACTTC.

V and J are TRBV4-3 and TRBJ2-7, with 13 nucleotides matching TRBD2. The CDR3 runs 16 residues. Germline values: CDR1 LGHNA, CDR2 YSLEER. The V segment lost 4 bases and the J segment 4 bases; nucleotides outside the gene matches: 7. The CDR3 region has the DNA TGCGCCAGCAGCCGTACGACTAGCGGGAGGCTATACGAGCAGTACTTC. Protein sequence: CASSRTTSGRLYEQYF.

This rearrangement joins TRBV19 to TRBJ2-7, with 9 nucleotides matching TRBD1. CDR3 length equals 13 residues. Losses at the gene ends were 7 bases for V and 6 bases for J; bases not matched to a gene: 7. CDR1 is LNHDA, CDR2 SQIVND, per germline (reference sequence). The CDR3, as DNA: TGTGCCAGTAACATACAGGGGGCTTCCGAGCAGTACTTC. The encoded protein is CASNIQGASEQYF.

CDR3 sequence (DNA): TGTGCCAGCAGTCACTCAGGGGGCCTCGGTGAAAAACTGTTTTTT. Residues: CASSHSGGLGEKLFF. The rearrangement uses TRBV6-9 and TRBJ1-4; 8 bases line up with TRBD1. The length of the CDR3 is 15 residues. The germline V gene encodes CDR1 MNHGY and CDR2 SVAAGI. With V trimmed by 5 bases and J by 7 bases, 9 bases remained unmatched.

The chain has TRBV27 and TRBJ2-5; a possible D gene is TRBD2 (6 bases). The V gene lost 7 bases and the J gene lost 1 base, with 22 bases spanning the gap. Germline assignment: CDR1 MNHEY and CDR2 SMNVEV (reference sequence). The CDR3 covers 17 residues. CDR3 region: CASTARFLGLAQETQYF. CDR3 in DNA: TGTGCCAGCACCGCCCGGTTTCTGGGACTCGCCCAAGAGACCCAGTACTTC.

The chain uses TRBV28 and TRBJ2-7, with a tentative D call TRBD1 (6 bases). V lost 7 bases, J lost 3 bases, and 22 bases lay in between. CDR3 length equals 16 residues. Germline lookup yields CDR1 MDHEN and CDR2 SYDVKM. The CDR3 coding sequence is TGTGCCAGCACCATAAAGGGTCGGCAGGGGAACTACGAGCAGTACTTC. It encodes CASTIKGRQGNYEQYF. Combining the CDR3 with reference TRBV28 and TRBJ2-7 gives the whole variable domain DVKVTQSSRYLVKRTGEKVFLECVQDMDHENMFWYRQDPGLGLRLIYFSYDVKMKEKGDIPEGYSVSREKKERFSLILESASTNQTSMYLCASTIKGRQGNYEQYFGPGTRLTVT.

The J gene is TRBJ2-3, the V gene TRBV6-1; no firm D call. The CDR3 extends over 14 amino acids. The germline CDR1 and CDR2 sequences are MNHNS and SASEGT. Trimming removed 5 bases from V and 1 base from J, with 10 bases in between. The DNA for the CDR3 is TGTGCCAGCAGTCCCGCGGCTGGCACAGATACGCAGTATTTT. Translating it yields CASSPAAGTDTQYF.

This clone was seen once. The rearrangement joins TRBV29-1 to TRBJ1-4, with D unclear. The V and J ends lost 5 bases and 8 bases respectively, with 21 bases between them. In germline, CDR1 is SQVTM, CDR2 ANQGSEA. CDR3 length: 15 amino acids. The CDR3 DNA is TGCAGCGTTAAGGACGGGTTTCACCTTGGAGAAAAACTGTTTTTT. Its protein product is CSVKDGFHLGEKLFF.

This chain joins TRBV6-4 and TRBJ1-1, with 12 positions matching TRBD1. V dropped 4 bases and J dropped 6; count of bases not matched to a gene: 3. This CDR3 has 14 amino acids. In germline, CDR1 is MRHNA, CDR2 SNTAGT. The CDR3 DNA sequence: TGTGCCAGCAGTGCCGGGACAGGGGGCTCTGAAGCTTTCTTT. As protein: CASSAGTGGSEAFF.

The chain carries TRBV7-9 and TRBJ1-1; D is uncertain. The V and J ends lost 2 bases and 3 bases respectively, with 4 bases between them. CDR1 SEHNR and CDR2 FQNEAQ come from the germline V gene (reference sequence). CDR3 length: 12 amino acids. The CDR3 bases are TGTGCCAGCAGCTTATGGTACACTGAAGCTTTCTTT. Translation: CASSLWYTEAFF.

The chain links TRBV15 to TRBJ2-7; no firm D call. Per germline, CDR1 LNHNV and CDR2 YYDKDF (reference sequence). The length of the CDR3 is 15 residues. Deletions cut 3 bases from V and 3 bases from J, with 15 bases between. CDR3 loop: CATSSRAFTNYEQYF. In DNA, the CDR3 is TGTGCCACCAGCAGCCGGGCCTTTACAAACTACGAGCAGTACTTC.

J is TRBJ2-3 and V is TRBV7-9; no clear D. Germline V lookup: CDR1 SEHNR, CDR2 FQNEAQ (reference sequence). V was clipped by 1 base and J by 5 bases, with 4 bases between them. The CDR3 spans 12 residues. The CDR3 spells CASSLDGDTQYF. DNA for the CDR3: TGTGCCAGCAGCTTAGACGGAGATACGCAGTATTTT.

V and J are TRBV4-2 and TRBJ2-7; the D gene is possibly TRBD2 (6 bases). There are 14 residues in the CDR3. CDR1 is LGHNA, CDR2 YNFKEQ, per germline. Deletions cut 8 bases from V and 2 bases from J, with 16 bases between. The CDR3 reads CASAGEDFAYEQYF. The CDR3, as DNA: TGTGCCAGCGCCGGGGAGGACTTTGCCTACGAGCAGTACTTC.

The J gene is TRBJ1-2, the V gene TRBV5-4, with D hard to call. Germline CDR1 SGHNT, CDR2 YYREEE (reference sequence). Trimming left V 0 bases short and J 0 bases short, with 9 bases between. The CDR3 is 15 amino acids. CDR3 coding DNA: TGTGCCAGCAGCTTGGGTGGTCAGCCTAACTATGGCTACACCTTC. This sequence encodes CASSLGGQPNYGYTF.

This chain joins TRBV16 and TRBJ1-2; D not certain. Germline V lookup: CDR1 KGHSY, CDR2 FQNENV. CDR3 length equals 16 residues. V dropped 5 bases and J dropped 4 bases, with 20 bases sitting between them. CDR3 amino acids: CASSTRFVRKTYGYTF. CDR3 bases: TGTGCCAGCAGCACGAGATTCGTTAGAAAGACCTATGGCTACACCTTC.